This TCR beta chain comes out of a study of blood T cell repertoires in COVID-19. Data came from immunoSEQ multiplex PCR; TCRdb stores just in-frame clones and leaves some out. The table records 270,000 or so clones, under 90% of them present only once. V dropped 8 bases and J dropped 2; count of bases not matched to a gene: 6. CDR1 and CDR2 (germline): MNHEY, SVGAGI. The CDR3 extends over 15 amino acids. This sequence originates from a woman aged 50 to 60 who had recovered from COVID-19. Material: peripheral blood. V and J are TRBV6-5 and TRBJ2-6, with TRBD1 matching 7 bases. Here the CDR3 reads CASSQQGTGANVLTF. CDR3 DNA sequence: TGTGCCAGCTCCCAACAGGGGACTGGGGCCAACGTCCTGACTTTC.